The rows below give T cell receptor beta chains drawn from one sample of a study of blood T cell repertoires in COVID-19. Measured with immunoSEQ multiplex PCR; TCRdb has only the in-frame clones, and not every one. The sample consists of approximately 350,000 clones, around 89% of them appearing once. Sequencing was carried out using peripheral blood. All receptors derive from a woman between 25 and 40 years old with COVID-19, enrolled during active disease. The CDR3 runs from the conserved cysteine through the conserved F or W. The D gene is left open where the match is weak. Size is stated for part of the rows, as once, few or many counts, or as a class when the clone is expanded.

CDR3 length: 14
D gene: TRBD2
J gene: TRBJ2-5
V gene: TRBV7-2
clone size: once
CDR3 DNA: TGTGCCAGCACCGATATAGCGGGGAGGGGGACCCAGTACTTC
CDR3 protein: CASTDIAGRGTQYF

CDR3 length: 15
D gene: TRBD2
J gene: TRBJ2-1
V gene: TRBV30
clone size: NA
CDR3 DNA: TGTGCCCGTGGGACTAGCGGGAGCTCCTACAATGAGCAGTTCTTC
CDR3 protein: CARGTSGSSYNEQFF

CDR3 length: 13
D gene: TRBD2
J gene: TRBJ2-2
V gene: TRBV20-1
clone size: NA
CDR3 DNA: TGCAGTGCTAGTAGCGGGATGGCCGGGGAGCTGTTTTTT
CDR3 protein: CSASSGMAGELFF

CDR3 length: 14
D gene: TRBD2
J gene: TRBJ2-1
V gene: TRBV5-4
clone size: once
CDR3 DNA: TGTGCCAGCAGCCCGGGGACTAGCGGTAATGAGCAGTTCTTC
CDR3 protein: CASSPGTSGNEQFF

CDR3 length: 15
D gene: TRBD2
J gene: TRBJ2-2
V gene: TRBV14
clone size: NA
CDR3 DNA: TGTGCCAGCAGGGCTAGCGGGGCGAACACCGGGGAGCTGTTTTTT
CDR3 protein: CASRASGANTGELFF

CDR3 length: 13
D gene: NA
J gene: TRBJ2-3
V gene: TRBV27
clone size: NA
CDR3 DNA: TGTGCCAGCAGTTTAGGAGCCTCTTTCACGCAGTATTTT
CDR3 protein: CASSLGASFTQYF

CDR3 length: 14
D gene: NA
J gene: TRBJ1-6
V gene: TRBV6-2/TRBV6-3
clone size: NA
CDR3 DNA: TGTGCCAGCAGCACCCCTGGTCGGGATTCACCCCTCCACTTT
CDR3 protein: CASSTPGRDSPLHF

CDR3 length: 17
D gene: TRBD2
J gene: TRBJ2-1
V gene: TRBV11-2
clone size: once
CDR3 DNA: TGTGCCAGCAACCCCCACAATAGCGGGGGGGCTTACAATGAGCAGTTCTTC
CDR3 protein: CASNPHNSGGAYNEQFF

CDR3 length: 14
D gene: NA
J gene: TRBJ1-2
V gene: TRBV4-3
clone size: NA
CDR3 DNA: TGCGCCAGCAGCCAAGAACGCGGGCACTATGGCTACACCTTC
CDR3 protein: CASSQERGHYGYTF

CDR3 length: 19
D gene: TRBD1
J gene: TRBJ2-6
V gene: TRBV19
clone size: NA
CDR3 DNA: TGTGCCAGTAGTTCTCGGACAGGGGGCCTTTCTTCTGGGGCCAACGTCCTGACTTTC
CDR3 protein: CASSSRTGGLSSGANVLTF

CDR3 length: 13
D gene: NA
J gene: TRBJ2-7
V gene: TRBV29-1
clone size: NA
CDR3 DNA: TGCAGCGTCAGAAAGGGACACCTCTACGAGCAGTACTTC
CDR3 protein: CSVRKGHLYEQYF

CDR3 length: 15
D gene: NA
J gene: TRBJ1-1
V gene: TRBV3-1/TRBV3-2
clone size: once
CDR3 DNA: TGTGCCAGCAGCCTCACTCAGGGGTCGAACACTGAAGCTTTCTTT
CDR3 protein: CASSLTQGSNTEAFF

CDR3 length: 15
D gene: NA
J gene: TRBJ2-7
V gene: TRBV6-2/TRBV6-3
clone size: NA
CDR3 DNA: TGTGCCAGCAGTTACTCTGGGACTGGCCCCTACGAGCAGTACTTC
CDR3 protein: CASSYSGTGPYEQYF

CDR3 length: 15
D gene: NA
J gene: TRBJ2-1
V gene: TRBV7-9
clone size: NA
CDR3 DNA: TGTGCCAGCAGAGCCGACGGGAGCTCCTACAATGAGCAGTTCTTC
CDR3 protein: CASRADGSSYNEQFF

CDR3 length: 15
D gene: NA
J gene: TRBJ2-1
V gene: TRBV7-8
clone size: NA
CDR3 DNA: TGTGCCAGCAGCTTAAGGGACCTAGCGCGTAATGAGCAGTTCTTC
CDR3 protein: CASSLRDLARNEQFF

CDR3 length: 16
D gene: TRBD1
J gene: TRBJ1-3
V gene: TRBV5-4
clone size: NA
CDR3 DNA: TGTGCCAGCAGCTCCCCGTTCGGGACAGGAGGAAACACCATATATTTT
CDR3 protein: CASSSPFGTGGNTIYF

CDR3 length: 12
D gene: NA
J gene: TRBJ2-1
V gene: TRBV19
clone size: NA
CDR3 DNA: TGTGCCAGTAGTATAGCTAACGGAGGGCAGTTCTTC
CDR3 protein: CASSIANGGQFF

CDR3 length: 15
D gene: TRBD1
J gene: TRBJ1-2
V gene: TRBV19
clone size: NA
CDR3 DNA: TGTGCCAGTAGTGAGGACAGGGGAGGATGGTATGGCTACACCTTC
CDR3 protein: CASSEDRGGWYGYTF

CDR3 length: 19
D gene: TRBD2
J gene: TRBJ2-1
V gene: TRBV4-3
clone size: NA
CDR3 DNA: TGCGCCAGCAGCCAAGACCTAGCGGGGGGGATCGGATACTACAATGAGCAGTTCTTC
CDR3 protein: CASSQDLAGGIGYYNEQFF

CDR3 length: 14
D gene: TRBD1
J gene: TRBJ1-2
V gene: TRBV19
clone size: NA
CDR3 DNA: TGTGCCAGTAGTGACACAGGGGATTCTTTTGGCTACACCTTC
CDR3 protein: CASSDTGDSFGYTF

CDR3 length: 19
D gene: TRBD2
J gene: TRBJ2-3
V gene: TRBV7-9
clone size: NA
CDR3 DNA: TGTGCCAGCAGCGTTGGACTAGCGGGAGGACTGTCTAGCACAGATACGCAGTATTTT
CDR3 protein: CASSVGLAGGLSSTDTQYF

CDR3 length: 16
D gene: TRBD1
J gene: TRBJ1-2
V gene: TRBV10-3
clone size: NA
CDR3 DNA: TGTGCCATCAGTGACCGGACAGGGGGCTCTAACTATGGCTACACCTTC
CDR3 protein: CAISDRTGGSNYGYTF

CDR3 length: 15
D gene: TRBD1
J gene: TRBJ2-3
V gene: TRBV5-4
clone size: NA
CDR3 DNA: TGTGCCAGCAGCTCCGGGACAGGGAGCACAGATACGCAGTATTTT
CDR3 protein: CASSSGTGSTDTQYF

CDR3 length: 13
D gene: NA
J gene: TRBJ2-1
V gene: TRBV15
clone size: NA
CDR3 DNA: TGTGCCACCAGCAGATACACGAGCGATGAGCAGTTCTTC
CDR3 protein: CATSRYTSDEQFF

CDR3 length: 15
D gene: NA
J gene: TRBJ2-5
V gene: TRBV15
clone size: NA
CDR3 DNA: TGTGCCACCGGAATCGCGGAGCCCCTACAAGAGACCCAGTACTTC
CDR3 protein: CATGIAEPLQETQYF

CDR3 length: 14
D gene: NA
J gene: TRBJ1-1
V gene: TRBV11-2
clone size: NA
CDR3 DNA: TGTGCCAGCAGCTTAGTATATGCGCAGGGAGAAGCTTTCTTT
CDR3 protein: CASSLVYAQGEAFF

CDR3 length: 14
D gene: NA
J gene: TRBJ2-5
V gene: TRBV5-4
clone size: NA
CDR3 DNA: TGTGCCAGCAGCTTGGCAGGGACAAGTGAGACCCAGTACTTC
CDR3 protein: CASSLAGTSETQYF

CDR3 length: 18
D gene: TRBD2
J gene: TRBJ2-2
V gene: TRBV11-3
clone size: NA
CDR3 DNA: TGTGCCAGCAGCTTAGAAGATCCTGGGACTACTCACACCGGGGAGCTGTTTTTT
CDR3 protein: CASSLEDPGTTHTGELFF

CDR3 length: 10
D gene: NA
J gene: TRBJ1-1
V gene: TRBV2
clone size: few
CDR3 DNA: TGTGCCAGCCGGACAGCTGAAGCTTTCTTT
CDR3 protein: CASRTAEAFF

CDR3 length: 14
D gene: TRBD1
J gene: TRBJ1-3
V gene: TRBV6-5
clone size: NA
CDR3 DNA: TGTGCCAGCAGCCCAGGGGGACCTGGAAACACCATATATTTT
CDR3 protein: CASSPGGPGNTIYF

CDR3 length: 16
D gene: TRBD2
J gene: TRBJ2-1
V gene: TRBV11-3
clone size: few
CDR3 DNA: TGTGCCAGCAGCTTTTTGGGACTAGCGGGAGACAATGAGCAGTTCTTC
CDR3 protein: CASSFLGLAGDNEQFF

CDR3 length: 14
D gene: NA
J gene: TRBJ2-5
V gene: TRBV3-1/TRBV3-2
clone size: NA
CDR3 DNA: TGTGCCAGCAGCCAAGCGGGGGGCTCAGAAACCCAGTACTTC
CDR3 protein: CASSQAGGSETQYF

CDR3 length: 18
D gene: TRBD2
J gene: TRBJ2-3
V gene: TRBV6-4
clone size: NA
CDR3 DNA: TGTGCCAGCAGTGACTCGCAGCAGACTAGCGGGGGCACAGATACGCAGTATTTT
CDR3 protein: CASSDSQQTSGGTDTQYF

CDR3 length: 14
D gene: TRBD2
J gene: TRBJ2-1
V gene: TRBV24-1
clone size: NA
CDR3 DNA: TGTGCCACCAGTGTTGGGACTAGTGGCAATGAGCAGTTCTTC
CDR3 protein: CATSVGTSGNEQFF

CDR3 length: 16
D gene: TRBD1
J gene: TRBJ2-5
V gene: TRBV4-1
clone size: NA
CDR3 DNA: TGCGCCAGCAGCCAAGAACAGTACAGGGGGAGGGAGACCCAGTACTTC
CDR3 protein: CASSQEQYRGRETQYF

CDR3 length: 14
D gene: NA
J gene: TRBJ1-6
V gene: TRBV5-4
clone size: NA
CDR3 DNA: TGTGCCAGCAGCTTGCCCTACCCTAATTCACCCCTCCACTTT
CDR3 protein: CASSLPYPNSPLHF

CDR3 length: 16
D gene: NA
J gene: TRBJ1-4
V gene: TRBV6-1
clone size: NA
CDR3 DNA: TGTGCCAGCAGTGCTTTTCGGGGGGGCCTTAATGAAAAACTGTTTTTT
CDR3 protein: CASSAFRGGLNEKLFF

CDR3 length: 16
D gene: NA
J gene: TRBJ1-2
V gene: TRBV6-2/TRBV6-3
clone size: NA
CDR3 DNA: TGTGCCAGCAGTTACGCCGGGACTCGCGGAAGGGATGGCTACACCTTC
CDR3 protein: CASSYAGTRGRDGYTF

CDR3 length: 15
D gene: TRBD1
J gene: TRBJ1-5
V gene: TRBV6-2/TRBV6-3
clone size: few
CDR3 DNA: TGTGCCAGCAGTGACTGGGACAGGGAGCACCAGCCCCAGCATTTT
CDR3 protein: CASSDWDREHQPQHF

CDR3 length: 15
D gene: NA
J gene: TRBJ2-7
V gene: TRBV28
clone size: few
CDR3 DNA: TGTGCCAGCAGTTTAAGGGGCGCTGCCTCTTACGAGCAGTACTTC
CDR3 protein: CASSLRGAASYEQYF

CDR3 length: 15
D gene: TRBD1
J gene: TRBJ2-2
V gene: TRBV6-4
clone size: NA
CDR3 DNA: TGTGCCAGCAGTCAAGACAGGGGGAACACCGGGGAGCTGTTTTTT
CDR3 protein: CASSQDRGNTGELFF

CDR3 length: 15
D gene: TRBD1
J gene: TRBJ2-2
V gene: TRBV4-2
clone size: NA
CDR3 DNA: TGTGCCAGCAGCCGACCGGGACAGGACACCGGGGAGCTGTTTTTT
CDR3 protein: CASSRPGQDTGELFF

CDR3 length: 15
D gene: NA
J gene: TRBJ2-5
V gene: TRBV5-4
clone size: NA
CDR3 DNA: TGTGCCAGCAGCCCGACGTTAGCGGAGCAAGAGACCCAGTACTTC
CDR3 protein: CASSPTLAEQETQYF

CDR3 length: 14
D gene: TRBD2
J gene: TRBJ2-2
V gene: TRBV14
clone size: NA
CDR3 DNA: TGTGCCAGCAGCCACAGGGAGGGCACCGGGGAGCTGTTTTTT
CDR3 protein: CASSHREGTGELFF

CDR3 length: 15
D gene: TRBD1
J gene: TRBJ2-5
V gene: TRBV13
clone size: NA
CDR3 DNA: TGTGCCAGCAGCTCCCGGACAGGGGGCGCGGAGACCCAGTACTTC
CDR3 protein: CASSSRTGGAETQYF

CDR3 length: 17
D gene: TRBD1
J gene: TRBJ1-6
V gene: TRBV7-9
clone size: NA
CDR3 DNA: TGTGCCAGCAGCTTAAGGGCAGGGGGCCTGTATAATTCACCCCTCCACTTT
CDR3 protein: CASSLRAGGLYNSPLHF

CDR3 length: 15
D gene: TRBD2
J gene: TRBJ2-1
V gene: TRBV27
clone size: NA
CDR3 DNA: TGTGCCAGCAGTCCAGGGGGACTAGCGACCAATGAGCAGTTCTTC
CDR3 protein: CASSPGGLATNEQFF

CDR3 length: 15
D gene: NA
J gene: TRBJ1-1
V gene: TRBV30
clone size: NA
CDR3 DNA: TGTGCCTGGAGTGGAGGAGGGGTAGGGAACACTGAAGCTTTCTTT
CDR3 protein: CAWSGGGVGNTEAFF

CDR3 length: 16
D gene: TRBD2
J gene: TRBJ2-3
V gene: TRBV30
clone size: NA
CDR3 DNA: TGTGCCTGGAGTCGGAACCGGGACTACTACACAGATACGCAGTATTTT
CDR3 protein: CAWSRNRDYYTDTQYF

CDR3 length: 15
D gene: TRBD2
J gene: TRBJ2-1
V gene: TRBV28
clone size: NA
CDR3 DNA: TGTGCCAGCAGTTTAGCTAGCGGGGGGGCCTGGGAGCAGTTCTTC
CDR3 protein: CASSLASGGAWEQFF

CDR3 length: 19
D gene: TRBD2
J gene: TRBJ2-5
V gene: TRBV7-2
clone size: NA
CDR3 DNA: TGTGCCAGCAGCTTAGCGGGACTCTTAGCGGGAGGGCCTGAAGAGACCCAGTACTTC
CDR3 protein: CASSLAGLLAGGPEETQYF

CDR3 length: 17
D gene: TRBD2
J gene: TRBJ2-3
V gene: TRBV11-2
clone size: NA
CDR3 DNA: TGTGCCAGCAGCTCCGGGACTAGCGGGAGGGCGAGGGATACGCAGTATTTT
CDR3 protein: CASSSGTSGRARDTQYF

CDR3 length: 16
D gene: NA
J gene: TRBJ1-2
V gene: TRBV24-1
clone size: NA
CDR3 DNA: TGTGCCACCAGTGATCCTTGGGGGGGGTCGGACTATGGCTACACCTTC
CDR3 protein: CATSDPWGGSDYGYTF

CDR3 length: 13
D gene: NA
J gene: TRBJ1-2
V gene: TRBV13
clone size: NA
CDR3 DNA: TGTGCCAGCAGCTTAGAAAGGGGGTATGGCTACACCTTC
CDR3 protein: CASSLERGYGYTF

CDR3 length: 17
D gene: NA
J gene: TRBJ2-1
V gene: TRBV2
clone size: NA
CDR3 DNA: TGTGCCAGCAGTAAATACGGGACATTCGGCTCCTACAATGAGCAGTTCTTC
CDR3 protein: CASSKYGTFGSYNEQFF